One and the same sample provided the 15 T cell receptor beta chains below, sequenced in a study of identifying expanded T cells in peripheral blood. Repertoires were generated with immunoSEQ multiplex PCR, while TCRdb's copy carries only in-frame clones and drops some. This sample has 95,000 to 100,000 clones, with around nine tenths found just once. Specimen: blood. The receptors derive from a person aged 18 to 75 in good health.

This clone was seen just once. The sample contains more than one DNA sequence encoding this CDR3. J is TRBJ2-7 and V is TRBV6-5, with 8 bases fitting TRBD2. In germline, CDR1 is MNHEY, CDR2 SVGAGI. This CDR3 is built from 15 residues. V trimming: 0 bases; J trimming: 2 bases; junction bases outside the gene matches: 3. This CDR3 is CASSYSSGGAYEQYF. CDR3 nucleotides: TGTGCCAGCAGTTACTCGAGCGGGGGAGCCTACGAGCAGTACTTC.

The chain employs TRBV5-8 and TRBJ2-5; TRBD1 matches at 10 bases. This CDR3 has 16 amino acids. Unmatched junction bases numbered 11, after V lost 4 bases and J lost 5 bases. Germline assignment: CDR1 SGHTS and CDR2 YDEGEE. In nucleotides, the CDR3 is TGTGCCAGCAGCACTTTGGGACAGGGGCTAAGCGAGACCCAGTACTTC. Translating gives CASSTLGQGLSETQYF.

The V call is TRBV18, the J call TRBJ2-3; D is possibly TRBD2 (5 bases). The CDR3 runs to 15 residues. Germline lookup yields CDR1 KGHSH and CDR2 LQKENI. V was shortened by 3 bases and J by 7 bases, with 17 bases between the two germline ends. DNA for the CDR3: TGTGCCAGCTCACCCGAGGATTTTAGCGCAAATACGCAGTATTTT. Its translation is CASSPEDFSANTQYF.

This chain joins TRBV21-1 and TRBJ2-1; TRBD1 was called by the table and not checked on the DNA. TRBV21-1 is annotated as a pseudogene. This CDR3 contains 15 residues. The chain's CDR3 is CASSPRQGMYNEQFF. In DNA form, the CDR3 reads TGTGCCAGCAGCCCGCGACAGGGGATGTACAATGAGCAGTTCTTC.

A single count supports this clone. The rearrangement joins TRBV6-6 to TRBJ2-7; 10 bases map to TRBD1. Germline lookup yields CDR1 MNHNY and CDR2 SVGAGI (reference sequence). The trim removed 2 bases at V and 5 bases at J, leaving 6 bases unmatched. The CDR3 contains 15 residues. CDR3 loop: CASSYGGTGANEQYF. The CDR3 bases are TGTGCCAGCAGTTACGGTGGGACAGGGGCTAACGAGCAGTACTTC.

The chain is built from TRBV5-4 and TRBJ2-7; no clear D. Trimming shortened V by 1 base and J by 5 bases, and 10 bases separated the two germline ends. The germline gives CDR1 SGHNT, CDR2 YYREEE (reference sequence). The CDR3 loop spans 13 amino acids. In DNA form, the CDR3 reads TGTGCCAGCAGCTTGTCATCGTCGGACGAGCAGTACTTC. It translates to CASSLSSSDEQYF. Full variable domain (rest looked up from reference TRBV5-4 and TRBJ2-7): ETGVTQSPTHLIKTRGQQVTLRCSSQSGHNTVSWYQQALGQGPQFIFQYYREEENGRGNFPPRFSGLQFPNYSSELNVNALELDDSALYLCASSLSSSDEQYFGPGTRLTVT.

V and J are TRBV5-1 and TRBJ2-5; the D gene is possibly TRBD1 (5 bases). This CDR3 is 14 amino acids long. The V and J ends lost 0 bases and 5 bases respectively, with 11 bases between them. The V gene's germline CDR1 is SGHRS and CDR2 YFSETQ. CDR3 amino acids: CASSLGTTKETQYF. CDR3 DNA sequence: TGCGCCAGCAGCTTGGGGACAACAAAGGAGACCCAGTACTTC.

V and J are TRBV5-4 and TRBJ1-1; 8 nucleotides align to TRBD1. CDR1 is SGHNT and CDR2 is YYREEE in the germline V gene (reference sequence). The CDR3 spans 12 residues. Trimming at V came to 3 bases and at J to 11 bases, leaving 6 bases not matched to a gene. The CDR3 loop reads CASSYNRGMAFF. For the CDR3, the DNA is TGTGCCAGCAGCTACAACAGGGGGATGGCTTTCTTT.

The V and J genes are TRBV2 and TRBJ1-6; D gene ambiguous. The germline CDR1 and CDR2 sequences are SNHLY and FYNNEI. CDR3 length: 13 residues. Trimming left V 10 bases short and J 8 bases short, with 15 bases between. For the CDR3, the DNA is TGTGCCACTAAAACGGACGGGGATTCACCCCTCCACTTT. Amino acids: CATKTDGDSPLHF.

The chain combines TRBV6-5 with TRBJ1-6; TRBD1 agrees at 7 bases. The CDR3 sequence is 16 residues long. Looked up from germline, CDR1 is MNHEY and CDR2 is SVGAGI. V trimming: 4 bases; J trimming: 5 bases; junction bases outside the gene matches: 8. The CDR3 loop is CASSSPGTDDNSPLHF. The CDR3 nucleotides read TGTGCCAGCAGTTCCCCGGGGACAGACGATAATTCACCCCTCCACTTT.

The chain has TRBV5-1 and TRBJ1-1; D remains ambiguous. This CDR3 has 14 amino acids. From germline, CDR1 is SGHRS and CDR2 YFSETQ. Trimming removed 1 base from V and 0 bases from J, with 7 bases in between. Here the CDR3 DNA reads TGCGCCAGCAGCTTGCCAGCCATGAACACTGAAGCTTTCTTT. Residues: CASSLPAMNTEAFF.

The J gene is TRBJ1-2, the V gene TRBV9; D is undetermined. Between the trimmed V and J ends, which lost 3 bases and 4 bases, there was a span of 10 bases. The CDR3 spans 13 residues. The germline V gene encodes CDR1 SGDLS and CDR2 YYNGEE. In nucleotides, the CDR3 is TGTGCCAGCAGCGCTGACGTGGGCTATGGCTACACCTTC. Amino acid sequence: CASSADVGYGYTF.

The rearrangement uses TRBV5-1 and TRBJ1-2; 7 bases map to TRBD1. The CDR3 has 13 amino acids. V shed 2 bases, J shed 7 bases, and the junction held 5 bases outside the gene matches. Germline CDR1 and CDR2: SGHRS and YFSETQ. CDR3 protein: CASSFQGGIGYTF. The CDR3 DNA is TGCGCCAGCAGCTTCCAGGGGGGGATTGGCTACACCTTC. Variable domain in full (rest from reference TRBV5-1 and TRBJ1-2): KAGVTQTPRYLIKTRGQQVTLSCSPISGHRSVSWYQQTPGQGLQFLFEYFSETQRNKGNFPGRFSGRQFSNSRSEMNVSTLELGDSALYLCASSFQGGIGYTFGSGTRLTVV.

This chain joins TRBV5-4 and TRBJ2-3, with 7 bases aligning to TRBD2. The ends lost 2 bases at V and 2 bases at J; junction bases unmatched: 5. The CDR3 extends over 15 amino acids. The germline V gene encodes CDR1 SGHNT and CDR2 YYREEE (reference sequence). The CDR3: CASSFPGLPTDTQYF. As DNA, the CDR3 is TGTGCCAGCAGCTTTCCGGGACTACCCACAGATACGCAGTATTTT. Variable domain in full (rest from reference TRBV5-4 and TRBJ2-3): ETGVTQSPTHLIKTRGQQVTLRCSSQSGHNTVSWYQQALGQGPQFIFQYYREEENGRGNFPPRFSGLQFPNYSSELNVNALELDDSALYLCASSFPGLPTDTQYFGPGTRLTVL.

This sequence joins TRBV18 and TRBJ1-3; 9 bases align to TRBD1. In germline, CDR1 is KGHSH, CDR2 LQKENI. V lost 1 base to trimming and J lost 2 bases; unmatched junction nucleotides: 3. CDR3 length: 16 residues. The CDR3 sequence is CASSPRGQGPGNTIYF. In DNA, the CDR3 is TGTGCCAGCTCACCACGGGGACAGGGACCTGGAAACACCATATATTTT.